The 17 T cell receptor beta chains reported below all come from one sample, sequenced in a study of blood T cells in healthy people across ages (dated by TCRdb to between 2014 and 2016). The library was built by means of 5' RACE. These reads were obtained on an Illumina HiSeq 2500. The second PCR ran for roughly 7 to 12 cycles and used a J-beta primer mix along with a sample-barcoded 5' primer. TCRdb cleaned the public reads at Q25 with fastp, built clones with MiXCR and kept in-frame beta chains. One record per CDR3 amino acid sequence lists the most common genes and DNA. Here the sample has some 760,000 distinct CDR3 sequences; around 25% occur a single time. 8% to 10% of the sample is held by the ten biggest clonotypes. Another study also made use of these data, one on T cells of mothers and their children.

Input material: blood. The source of these receptors is a boy aged 5-17 years in good health.

The table lists this clonotype with a few counts. The chain couples TRBV3-1 to TRBJ2-3, with a possible D match to TRBD2 (6 bases). V was pared by 3 bases and J by 3 bases, with 10 bases between. CDR1 is LGHDT and CDR2 is YNNKEL in the germline V gene (reference sequence). This CDR3 contains 14 residues. The CDR3 is CASSHGAGTDTQYF. CDR3 nucleotide sequence: TGTGCCAGCAGCCATGGTGCGGGAACAGATACGCAGTATTTT.

The V call is TRBV9, the J call TRBJ2-1, with D perhaps assigned TRBD1 or TRBD2 (6 bases each). Looked up from germline, CDR1 is SGDLS and CDR2 is YYNGEE. The CDR3 contains 15 residues. The V end was cut by 0 bases, the J end by 7 bases, with 14 bases between. CDR3 sequence: CASSVGGGRENEQFF. The CDR3 DNA follows: TGTGCCAGCAGCGTAGGAGGGGGGCGGGAAAATGAGCAGTTCTTC.

The genes are TRBV29-1 and TRBJ1-4; D is perhaps TRBD1 (6 bases). The germline gives CDR1 SQVTM, CDR2 ANQGSEA. Trimming cost V 6 bases and J 3 bases, with 17 bases left between them. This CDR3 contains 15 residues. The CDR3 DNA follows: TGCAGCGTGGGGGGCTACGGGGGACCTAATGAAAAACTGTTTTTT. Amino acid sequence: CSVGGYGGPNEKLFF.

In this sample, this clonotype turned up a few times. The V call is TRBV28, the J call TRBJ1-6; 7 bases are a match to TRBD1. The CDR3 totals 14 residues. CDR1 and CDR2 from the germline V gene are MDHEN and SYDVKM. Trimming cost V 6 bases and J 6 bases; bases outside gene matches: 5. The CDR3 spells CASRPGTVNSPLHF. Here the CDR3 DNA reads TGTGCCAGCAGGCCTGGGACAGTTAATTCACCCCTCCACTTT.

The rearrangement uses TRBV11-2 and TRBJ2-5; TRBD2 aligns across 11 bases. The length of the CDR3 is 14 residues. After removal of 5 bases from V and 4 bases from J, the junction contained 3 bases not matched to a gene. CDR1 SGHAT and CDR2 FQNNGV come from the germline V gene. CDR3: CASSRSGRAETQYF. The CDR3 region has the DNA TGTGCCAGCAGCCGTAGCGGGAGGGCAGAGACCCAGTACTTC. Based on the CDR3 plus reference TRBV11-2 and TRBJ2-5, the full variable domain is EAGVAQSPRYKIIEKRQSVAFWCNPISGHATLYWYQQILGQGPKLLIQFQNNGVVDDSQLPKDRFSAERLKGVDSTLKIQPAKLEDSAVYLCASSRSGRAETQYFGPGTRLLVL.

This clonotype was counted between two and nine times. The chain joins TRBV29-1 to TRBJ1-4; 8 positions match TRBD1. V trimming: 4 bases; J trimming: 0 bases; junction bases outside the gene matches: 4. This CDR3 is 15 amino acids long. The germline V gene has CDR1 SQVTM and CDR2 ANQGSEA. Here the CDR3 reads CSVVGQDTTNEKLFF. CDR3 nucleotide sequence: TGCAGCGTTGTGGGACAGGACACAACTAATGAAAAACTGTTTTTT.

J is TRBJ2-7 and V is TRBV20-1; TRBD1 matches 12 bases. V was pared by 6 bases and J by 7 bases, with 7 bases of the junction left unmatched. Germline V lookup: CDR1 DFQATT, CDR2 SNEGSKA (reference sequence). The CDR3 has 13 amino acids. The CDR3 sequence: CSAPGQGAGEQYF. The CDR3 nucleotides read TGCAGTGCACCGGGACAGGGGGCAGGGGAGCAGTACTTC.

As for this clonotype: Being one base from a much bigger clone, this may be a read error. CDR3 sequence (DNA): TGTGCCAGCAGTTACGGGACAGGGAATGAAAAACTGTTTTTT. Encoded protein: CASSYGTGNEKLFF. The chain recombines TRBV2 with TRBJ1-4; 9 bases agree with TRBD1. CDR3 length: 14 residues. J lost 5 bases, V lost 5 bases, and 3 bases had no gene match. CDR1 and CDR2 (germline): SNHLY, FYNNEI.

Only a few counts were recorded for this clonotype. The CDR3 reads CASSRILAGTYNEQFF. DNA of the CDR3: TGTGCCAGTAGCCGAATCCTAGCGGGGACCTACAATGAGCAGTTCTTC. V usage is TRBV11-2 and J usage is TRBJ2-5; 9 bases agree with TRBD2. The DNA end is a closer match to TRBJ2-1, so the J assignment may be wrong. Germline V CDR1 and CDR2: SGHAT, FQNNGV. This CDR3 has 16 amino acids.

The chain links TRBV11-1 to TRBJ2-2; the D gene is possibly TRBD1 (6 bases). Germline V lookup: CDR1 SGHAT, CDR2 FQDESV (reference sequence). The CDR3 covers 14 residues. With 1 base removed from V and 6 bases from J, the gap between germline ends came to 9 bases. The CDR3 DNA sequence: TGTGCCAGCAGCTTAGGTACAGGGCCCGGGGAGCTGTTTTTT. It yields the protein CASSLGTGPGELFF.

V is TRBV2 and J is TRBJ1-1; D is ambiguous. Trimming stripped 5 bases from V and 4 bases from J, with 5 bases between. Looked up from germline, CDR1 is SNHLY and CDR2 is FYNNEI. There are 11 residues in the CDR3. DNA of the CDR3: TGTGCCAGCAGTATGTTCACTGAAGCTTTCTTT. Amino acids: CASSMFTEAFF.

This clonotype has only a few counts. This rearrangement joins TRBV5-6 to TRBJ1-5, with a possible D match to TRBD1 (5 bases). The germline V gene has CDR1 SGHDT and CDR2 YYEEEE. The V and J ends lost 0 bases and 6 bases respectively, with 16 bases between them. The length of the CDR3 is 16 residues. For the CDR3, the DNA is TGTGCCAGCAGCTTGGGGGGCCCCGGGGTAAGTCAGCCCCAGCATTTT. This translates into CASSLGGPGVSQPQHF.

The chain carries TRBV29-1 and TRBJ2-1; D is possibly TRBD1 (5 bases). Germline V CDR1 and CDR2: SQVTM, ANQGSEA. Trimming took off 0 bases at V and 2 bases at J, with 14 bases between the two ends. The CDR3 is made up of 16 amino acids. This CDR3 reads CSVEDNKGVPYNEQFF. As DNA, the CDR3 is TGCAGCGTTGAAGACAATAAAGGGGTCCCCTACAATGAGCAGTTCTTC.

The chain carries TRBV7-9 and TRBJ1-2; weak D call: TRBD1 (5 bases). Trimming pared 4 bases from V and 4 bases from J, leaving 7 bases between. The CDR3 extends over 12 amino acids. Germline V gene sequence: CDR1 SEHNR, CDR2 FQNEAQ (reference sequence). The CDR3 DNA sequence: TGTGCCAGCAGCTCCGGGGCCTATGGCTACACCTTC. As protein: CASSSGAYGYTF.

J is TRBJ1-3 and V is TRBV4-1; D not resolved. Germline CDR1 reads MGHRA; CDR2 reads YSYEKL. The V end lost 1 base, the J end lost 4 bases, and 11 bases lay between the germline ends. The CDR3 length is 15 residues. CDR3: CASSQVRGSGNTIYF. For the CDR3, the DNA is TGCGCCAGCAGCCAAGTCCGCGGTTCAGGAAACACCATATATTTT.

The rearrangement uses TRBV25-1 and TRBJ2-1; 8 nucleotides agree with TRBD1. V lost 4 bases to trimming and J lost 7 bases; unmatched junction nucleotides: 6. Germline lookup yields CDR1 MGHDK and CDR2 SYGVNS. The CDR3 runs to 14 residues. As DNA, the CDR3 is TGTGCCAGCAGTGGACAGGGGACGAAGAATGAGCAGTTCTTC. Its protein product is CASSGQGTKNEQFF.

The chain is built from TRBV5-6 and TRBJ1-5; TRBD1 might be the D (5 bases). The CDR3 runs 15 residues. Germline V gives CDR1 SGHDT, CDR2 YYEEEE. V gave up 4 bases and J gave up 0 bases, with 11 bases separating them. As DNA, the CDR3 is TGTGCCAGCAGCCCTAGGGGTACTAGCAATCAGCCCCAGCATTTT. This gives the protein CASSPRGTSNQPQHF.